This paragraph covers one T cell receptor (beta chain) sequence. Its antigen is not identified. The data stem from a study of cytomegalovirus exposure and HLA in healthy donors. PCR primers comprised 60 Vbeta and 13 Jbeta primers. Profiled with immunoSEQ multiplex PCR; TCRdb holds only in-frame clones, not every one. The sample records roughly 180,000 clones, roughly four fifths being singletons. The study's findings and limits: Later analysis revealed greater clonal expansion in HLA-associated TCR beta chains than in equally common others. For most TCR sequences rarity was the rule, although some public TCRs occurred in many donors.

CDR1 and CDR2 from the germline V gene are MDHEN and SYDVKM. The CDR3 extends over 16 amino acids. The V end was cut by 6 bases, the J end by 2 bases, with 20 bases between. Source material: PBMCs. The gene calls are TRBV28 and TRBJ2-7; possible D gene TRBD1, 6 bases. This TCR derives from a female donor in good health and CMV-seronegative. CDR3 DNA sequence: TGTGCCAGCAGCTCCCCACAGGGTCGAACTCCCTACGAGCAGTACTTC. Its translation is CASSSPQGRTPYEQYF.